This T cell receptor beta chain was found in a study of T cells after somatic rescue of genetic block. Per germline, CDR1 ENHRY and CDR2 SYGVKD. The CDR3 runs 12 residues. Losses at the gene ends were 10 bases for V and 7 bases for J; bases not matched to a gene: 8. Here immunoSEQ multiplex PCR was the method, and the copy in TCRdb shows in-frame clones only, minus some. The sample has some 74,000 clones, around 90% seen once. The J gene is TRBJ2-7, the V gene TRBV10-3; 9 bases agree with TRBD1. Input material: peripheral blood mononuclear cells (PBMCs). This sequence was found in a man aged 30 to 45. The CDR3 DNA is TGTGCCACGAGGTGGGACAGGGCTGAGCAGTACTTC. Residues: CATRWDRAEQYF.